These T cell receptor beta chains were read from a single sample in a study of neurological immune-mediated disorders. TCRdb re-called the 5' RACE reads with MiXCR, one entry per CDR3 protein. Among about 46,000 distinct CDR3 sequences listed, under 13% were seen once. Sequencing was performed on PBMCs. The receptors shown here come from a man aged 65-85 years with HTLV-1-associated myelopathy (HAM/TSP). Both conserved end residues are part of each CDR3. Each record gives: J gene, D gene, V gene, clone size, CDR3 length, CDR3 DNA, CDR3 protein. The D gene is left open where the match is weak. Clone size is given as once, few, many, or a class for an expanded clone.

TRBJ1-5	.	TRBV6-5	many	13	TGTGCCAGCAGTTACCGGGTAAATCAGCCCCAGCATTTT	CASSYRVNQPQHF
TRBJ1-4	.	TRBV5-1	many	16	TGCGCCAGCAGCTTGGCCCAAGGACAGTCTAATGAAAAACTGTTTTTT	CASSLAQGQSNEKLFF
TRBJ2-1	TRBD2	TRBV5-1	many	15	TGCGCCAGCAGCTTGGTTGGACTAGCGGGAGGGGAGCAGTTCTTC	CASSLVGLAGGEQFF
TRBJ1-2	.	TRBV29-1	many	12	TGCAGCGTTGGGAGTCCGACGGATGGCTACACCTTC	CSVGSPTDGYTF
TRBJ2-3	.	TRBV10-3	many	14	TGTGCCATCAGTAGCGGGTACAGCACAGATACGCAGTATTTT	CAISSGYSTDTQYF
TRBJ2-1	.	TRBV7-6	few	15	TGTGCCAGCAGCTCTGAGGGGCCTGGCCTAAATGAGCAGTTCTTC	CASSSEGPGLNEQFF
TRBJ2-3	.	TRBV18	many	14	TGTGCCAGCTCACCCTACAGGGACACAGATACGCAGTATTTT	CASSPYRDTDTQYF
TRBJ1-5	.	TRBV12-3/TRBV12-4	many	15	TGTGCCAGCAGTCCCTCAGACACTCACAATCAGCCCCAGCATTTT	CASSPSDTHNQPQHF
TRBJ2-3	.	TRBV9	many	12	TGTGCCAGCAGCATCGGTCCGGATACGCAGTATTTT	CASSIGPDTQYF
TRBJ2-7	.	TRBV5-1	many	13	TGCGCCAGCAGCTTGGAGGGCCCCCACGAGCAGTACTTC	CASSLEGPHEQYF
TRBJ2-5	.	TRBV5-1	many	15	TGCGCCAGCAGCTTGACAGGATCCGGGCAAGAGACCCAGTACTTC	CASSLTGSGQETQYF
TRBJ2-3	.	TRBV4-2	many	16	TGTGCCAGCAGACCACTAAGTGGGGCAGGCACAGATACGCAGTATTTT	CASRPLSGAGTDTQYF
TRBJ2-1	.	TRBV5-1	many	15	TGCGCCAGCAGCTTGGAGAGTAACTCCTACAATGAGCAGTTCTTC	CASSLESNSYNEQFF
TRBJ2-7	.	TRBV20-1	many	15	TGCAGTGCTAGCCCCCCAGCCGGGGGACAGTACGAGCAGTACTTC	CSASPPAGGQYEQYF